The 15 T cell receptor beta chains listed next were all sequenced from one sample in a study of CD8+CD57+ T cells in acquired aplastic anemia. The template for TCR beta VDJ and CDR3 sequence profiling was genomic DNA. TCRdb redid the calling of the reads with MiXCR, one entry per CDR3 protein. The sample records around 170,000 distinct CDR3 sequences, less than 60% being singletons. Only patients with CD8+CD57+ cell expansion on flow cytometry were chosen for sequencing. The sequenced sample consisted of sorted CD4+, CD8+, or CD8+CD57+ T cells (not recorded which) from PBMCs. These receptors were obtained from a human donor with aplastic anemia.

CDR3 DNA sequence: TGTGCCAGCAGCTTAGATTGGGCCCGGAGGGGAGAGACCCAGTACTTC. It translates to CASSLDWARRGETQYF. The chain couples TRBV11-3 to TRBJ2-5; perhaps TRBD2 as D (6 bases). Germline V gene lookup returns CDR1 SGHNT and CDR2 YENEEA. V lost 0 bases, J lost 4 bases, and 15 bases lay in between. The CDR3 runs to 16 residues.

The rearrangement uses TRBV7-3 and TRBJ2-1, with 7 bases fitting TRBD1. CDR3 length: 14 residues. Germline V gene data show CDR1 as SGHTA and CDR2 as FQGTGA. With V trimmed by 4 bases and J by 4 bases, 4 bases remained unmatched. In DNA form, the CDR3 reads TGTGCCAGCAGCTACGGGACAGCATACAATGAGCAGTTCTTC. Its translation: CASSYGTAYNEQFF.

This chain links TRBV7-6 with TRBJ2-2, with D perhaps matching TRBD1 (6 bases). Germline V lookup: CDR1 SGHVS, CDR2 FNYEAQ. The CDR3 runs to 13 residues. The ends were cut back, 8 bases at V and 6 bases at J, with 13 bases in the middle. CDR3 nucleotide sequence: TGTGCCAGCCGGCCCCAGGGGCCCGGGGAGCTGTTTTTT. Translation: CASRPQGPGELFF.

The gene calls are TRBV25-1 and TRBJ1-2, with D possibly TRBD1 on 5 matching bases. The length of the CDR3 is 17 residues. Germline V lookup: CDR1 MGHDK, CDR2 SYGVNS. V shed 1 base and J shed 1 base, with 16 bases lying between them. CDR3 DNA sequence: TGTGCCAGCAGTGAATGGGGCAGCTCGGAACATAACTATGGCTACACCTTC. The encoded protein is CASSEWGSSEHNYGYTF.

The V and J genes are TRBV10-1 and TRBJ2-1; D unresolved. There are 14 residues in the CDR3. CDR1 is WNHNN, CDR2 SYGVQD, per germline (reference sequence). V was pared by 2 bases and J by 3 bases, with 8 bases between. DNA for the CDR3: TGCGCCAGCAGTGAGCGCCAGTTCTACAATGAGCAGTTCTTC. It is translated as CASSERQFYNEQFF.

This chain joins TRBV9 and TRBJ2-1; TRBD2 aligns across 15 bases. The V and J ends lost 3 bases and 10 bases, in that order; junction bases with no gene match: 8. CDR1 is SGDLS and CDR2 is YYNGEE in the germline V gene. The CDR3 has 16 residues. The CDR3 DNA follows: TGTGCCAGCAGCGCCGGACTAGCGGGGGGGCCACGAGAGCAGTTCTTC. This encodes CASSAGLAGGPREQFF.

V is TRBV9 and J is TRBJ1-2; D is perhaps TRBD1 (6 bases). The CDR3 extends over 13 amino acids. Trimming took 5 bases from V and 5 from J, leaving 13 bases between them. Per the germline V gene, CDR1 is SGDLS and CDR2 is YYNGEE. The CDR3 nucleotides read TGTGCCAGCAGACGTACAGGGTTGTATGGCTACACCTTC. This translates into CASRRTGLYGYTF.

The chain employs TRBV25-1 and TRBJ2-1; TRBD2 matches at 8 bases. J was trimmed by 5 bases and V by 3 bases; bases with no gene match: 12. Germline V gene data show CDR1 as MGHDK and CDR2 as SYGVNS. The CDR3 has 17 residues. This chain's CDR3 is CASSDPKKRESNNEQFF. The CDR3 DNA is TGTGCCAGCAGTGACCCCAAGAAGCGGGAGTCGAACAATGAGCAGTTCTTC.

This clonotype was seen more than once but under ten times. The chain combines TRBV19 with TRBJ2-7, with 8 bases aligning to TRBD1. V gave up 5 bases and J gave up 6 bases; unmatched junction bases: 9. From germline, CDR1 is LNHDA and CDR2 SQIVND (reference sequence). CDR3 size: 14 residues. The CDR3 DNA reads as TGTGCCAGTAGTCCAAGGACAGGGACGGGCGAGCAGTACTTC. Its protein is CASSPRTGTGEQYF.

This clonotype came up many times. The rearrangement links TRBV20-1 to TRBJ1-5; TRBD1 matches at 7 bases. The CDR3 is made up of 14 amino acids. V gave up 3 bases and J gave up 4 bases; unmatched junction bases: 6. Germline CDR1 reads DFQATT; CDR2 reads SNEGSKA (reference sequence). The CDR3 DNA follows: TGCAGTGCTAGGCCCGGGACAGAGAATCAGCCCCAGCATTTT. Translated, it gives CSARPGTENQPQHF.

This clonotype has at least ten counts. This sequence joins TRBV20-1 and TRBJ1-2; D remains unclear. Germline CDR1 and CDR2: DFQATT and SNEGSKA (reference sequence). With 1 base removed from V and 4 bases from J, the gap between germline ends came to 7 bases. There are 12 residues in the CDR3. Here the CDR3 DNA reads TGCAGTGCTAGAGCCATGGGCTATGGCTACACCTTC. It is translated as CSARAMGYGYTF.

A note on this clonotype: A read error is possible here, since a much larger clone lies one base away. The CDR3 DNA reads as TGTGCCACCAGTGGGGACAGGGGGTCTCTCGTAGCCTCTGGAAGCACCATATATTTT. This gives the protein CATSGDRGSLVASGSTIYF. The rearrangement uses TRBV15 and TRBJ1-3; 11 bases line up with TRBD1. Germline V gene data show CDR1 as LNHNV and CDR2 as YYDKDF (reference sequence). This CDR3 is built from 19 residues.

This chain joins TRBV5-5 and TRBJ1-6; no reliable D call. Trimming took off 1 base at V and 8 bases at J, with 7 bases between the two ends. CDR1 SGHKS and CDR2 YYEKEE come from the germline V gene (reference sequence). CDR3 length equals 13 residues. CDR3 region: CASSLSDDSPLHF. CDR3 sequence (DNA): TGTGCCAGCAGCTTGTCGGATGATTCACCCCTCCACTTT.

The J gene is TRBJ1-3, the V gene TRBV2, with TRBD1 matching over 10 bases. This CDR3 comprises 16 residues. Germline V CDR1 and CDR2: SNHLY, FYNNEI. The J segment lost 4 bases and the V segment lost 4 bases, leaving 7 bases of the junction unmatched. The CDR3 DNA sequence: TGTGCCAGCAGTGGCGGGACAGGGGCAGCGGGAAACACCATATATTTT. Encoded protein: CASSGGTGAAGNTIYF. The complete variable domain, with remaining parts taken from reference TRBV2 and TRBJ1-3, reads EPEVTQTPSHQVTQMGQEVILRCVPISNHLYFYWYRQILGQKVEFLVSFYNNEISEKSEIFDDQFSVERPDGSNFTLKIRSTKLEDSAMYFCASSGGTGAAGNTIYFGEGSWLTVV.

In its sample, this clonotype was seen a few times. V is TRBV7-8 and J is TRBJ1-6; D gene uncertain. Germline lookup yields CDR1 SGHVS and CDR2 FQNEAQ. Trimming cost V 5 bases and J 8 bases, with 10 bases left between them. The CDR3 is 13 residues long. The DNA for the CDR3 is TGTGCCAGCAGCACCAAACTTGATTCACCCCTCCACTTT. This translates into CASSTKLDSPLHF.